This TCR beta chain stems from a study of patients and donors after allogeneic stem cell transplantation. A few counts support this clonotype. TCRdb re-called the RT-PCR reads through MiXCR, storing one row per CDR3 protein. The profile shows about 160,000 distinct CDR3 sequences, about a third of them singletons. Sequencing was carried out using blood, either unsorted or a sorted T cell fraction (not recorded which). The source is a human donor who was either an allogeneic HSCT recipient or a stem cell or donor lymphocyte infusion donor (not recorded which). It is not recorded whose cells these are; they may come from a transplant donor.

CDR3 DNA sequence: TGTGCCAGCAGTTTATCGTCCCATCAGCCCCAGCATTTT. Encoded protein: CASSLSSHQPQHF. The chain carries TRBV27 and TRBJ1-5; D is unclear. V shed 0 bases and J shed 5 bases, with 5 bases lying between them. There are 13 residues in the CDR3. Germline assignment: CDR1 MNHEY and CDR2 SMNVEV (reference sequence).